These 2 T cell receptor beta chains originate from one sample sequenced in a study of technical replicates of blood from several donors (dated by TCRdb to the late 2010s). Library creation used the immunoSEQ multiplex PCR assay. Held by TCRdb, this immuneACCESS table contains in-frame sequences only and omits some clones. Under half of the omission traces to an unresolved V gene where checked; the cause of the rest is unknown. The sample contains around 17,000 clones, roughly 91% of them found a single time. Of the sample, 10% to 15% falls within the top ten clones. The sequenced material came from PBMCs. These receptors all come from a human donor in good health.

The J gene is TRBJ2-7, the V gene TRBV7-3; D perhaps matches TRBD2 (6 bases). Per the germline V gene, CDR1 is SGHTA and CDR2 is FQGTGA. The CDR3 covers 14 residues. The ends were cut back, 0 bases at V and 1 base at J, with 7 bases in the middle. Here the CDR3 reads CASSLTGGSYEQYF. DNA of the CDR3: TGTGCCAGCAGCTTAACGGGGGGTTCCTACGAGCAGTACTTC.

The chain is built from TRBV5-1 and TRBJ2-7; TRBD2 agrees at 8 bases. Germline lookup yields CDR1 SGHRS and CDR2 YFSETQ. Trimming at V came to 1 base and at J to 5 bases, leaving 8 bases not matched to a gene. The CDR3 has 15 residues. The CDR3 DNA reads as TGCGCCAGCAGCTTGAGGGGACTAGGGTCCCACGAGCAGTACTTC. Amino acids: CASSLRGLGSHEQYF. Supplemented by reference TRBV5-1 and TRBJ2-7, the full variable domain reads KAGVTQTPRYLIKTRGQQVTLSCSPISGHRSVSWYQQTPGQGLQFLFEYFSETQRNKGNFPGRFSGRQFSNSRSEMNVSTLELGDSALYLCASSLRGLGSHEQYFGPGTRLTVT.